Presented here are 16 T cell receptor beta chains from one specimen sequenced in a study of shared clonotypes between healthy human individuals. Sequencing used immunoSEQ multiplex PCR; TCRdb keeps in-frame clones, though not all of them. The sample gives about 2.4 million clones, approximately 94% of which show up once; approximately 0.36% is in the top ten. Input material: naive CD4+ T cells from PBMCs. Regarding subset: CD45RA+ positively selected. Receptors were obtained from a man younger than 35 in good health. Some clones in this sample may be carry-over from other donors' samples.

The genes are TRBV6-5 and TRBJ2-7; D not certain. Germline V gene data show CDR1 as MNHEY and CDR2 as SVGAGI. Trimming took 2 bases from V and 6 from J, leaving 11 bases between them. CDR3 length: 13 residues. In DNA form, the CDR3 reads TGTGCCAGCAGTTACCGGCTGACCGGCGAGCAGTACTTC. Translated: CASSYRLTGEQYF.

This sequence joins TRBV6-5 and TRBJ1-2; 8 bases map to TRBD1. There are 14 residues in the CDR3. Germline assignment: CDR1 MNHEY and CDR2 SVGAGI. V lost 8 bases and J lost 4; bases outside the gene matches: 9. The DNA of the CDR3 is TGTGCCAGCGCACCCGAGGGACAGGTCTATGGCTACACCTTC. This sequence encodes CASAPEGQVYGYTF.

This clone was observed a handful of times. Other DNA sequences within the sample encode an identical CDR3. The chain employs TRBV9 and TRBJ1-2; 7 nucleotides match TRBD1. Germline V gene data show CDR1 as SGDLS and CDR2 as YYNGEE. V dropped 3 bases and J dropped 5; count of bases not matched to a gene: 1. The CDR3 sequence is 12 residues long. CDR3 loop: CASSATGYGYTF. The CDR3, as DNA: TGTGCCAGCAGCGCGACAGGGTATGGCTACACCTTC. The full variable domain, with the rest looked up from reference TRBV9 and TRBJ1-2, is DSGVTQTPKHLITATGQRVTLRCSPRSGDLSVYWYQQSLDQGLQFLIQYYNGEERAKGNILERFSAQQFPDLHSELNLSSLELGDSALYFCASSATGYGYTFGSGTRLTVV.

The V and J genes are TRBV28 and TRBJ2-5; no reliable D call. The DNA end favors TRBJ2-7, so the J call may be wrong. The CDR3 has 13 residues. Germline-derived CDR1 and CDR2 are MDHEN and SYDVKM. The chain's CDR3 is CASYSPTPYEQYF. The CDR3 nucleotides read TGTGCCAGCTACTCTCCTACCCCCTACGAGCAGTACTTC.

The J gene is TRBJ2-3, the V gene TRBV28; 10 bases line up with TRBD1. The CDR3 runs to 18 residues. Germline lookup yields CDR1 MDHEN and CDR2 SYDVKM. V gave up 2 bases and J gave up 10 bases; unmatched junction bases: 18. CDR3 amino acids: CASSLGRLRQGATTAQYF. The CDR3 nucleotides read TGTGCCAGCAGTTTAGGCCGCCTCCGACAGGGGGCTACGACGGCGCAGTATTTT. Supplemented by reference TRBV28 and TRBJ2-3, the full variable domain reads DVKVTQSSRYLVKRTGEKVFLECVQDMDHENMFWYRQDPGLGLRLIYFSYDVKMKEKGDIPEGYSVSREKKERFSLILESASTNQTSMYLCASSLGRLRQGATTAQYFGPGTRLTVL.

This chain connects TRBV6-1 to TRBJ1-5; D might be TRBD1 (6 bases). CDR1 and CDR2 from the germline V gene are MNHNS and SASEGT. The CDR3 totals 14 residues. Between the trimmed V and J ends, which lost 6 bases and 5 bases, there was a span of 14 bases. DNA of the CDR3: TGTGCCAGCAGCCGGGAGGGGGGATATCAGCCCCAGCATTTT. It is translated as CASSREGGYQPQHF.

V is TRBV27 and J is TRBJ2-5, with TRBD2 matching over 7 bases. The trim removed 3 bases at V and 1 base at J, leaving 14 bases unmatched. The CDR3 extends over 18 amino acids. Per germline, CDR1 MNHEY and CDR2 SMNVEV (reference sequence). CDR3 DNA: TGTGCCAGCAGTTTCGGAGCTAGCGGAGTTCGGCGCCAAGAGACCCAGTACTTC. Translating it yields CASSFGASGVRRQETQYF.

The rearrangement joins TRBV10-3 to TRBJ2-2; D gene unclear. The V end was cut by 10 bases, the J end by 2 bases, with 20 bases between. The CDR3 is 16 residues long. Germline-derived CDR1 and CDR2 are ENHRY and SYGVKD. The CDR3 sequence is CATSLRIDFNTGELFF. Here the CDR3 DNA reads TGTGCCACCTCTCTCCGGATCGATTTTAACACCGGGGAGCTGTTTTTT.

The rearrangement uses TRBV5-1 and TRBJ1-6; 9 nucleotides agree with TRBD1. Trimming at V came to 4 bases and at J to 10 bases, leaving 12 bases not matched to a gene. Germline V gives CDR1 SGHRS, CDR2 YFSETQ. The length of the CDR3 is 16 residues. Written as DNA, the CDR3 is TGCGCCAGCAGCGCAACCGCGGGACAGGGAACCTCACCCCTCCACTTT. Its translation: CASSATAGQGTSPLHF.

The gene calls are TRBV9 and TRBJ2-1; 9 bases are shared with TRBD1. The CDR3 consists of 18 residues. Germline V gives CDR1 SGDLS, CDR2 YYNGEE. Germline trimming cut 4 bases from V and 2 bases from J; bases unmatched to any gene: 13. The CDR3 DNA follows: TGTGCCAGCAGCTCACAAGGTCGGAGACAGGGGGCCTACAATGAGCAGTTCTTC. Translating it yields CASSSQGRRQGAYNEQFF.

This chain links TRBV19 with TRBJ1-1; D is possibly TRBD1 (5 bases). CDR3 size: 15 residues. The germline V gene encodes CDR1 LNHDA and CDR2 SQIVND (reference sequence). V shed 3 bases and J shed 6 bases, with 17 bases lying between them. CDR3 coding DNA: TGTGCCAGTAGTATTTTAGGGCACGGGGGGTCTGAAGCTTTCTTT. Translating gives CASSILGHGGSEAFF.

This clone was observed once. The chain has TRBV28 and TRBJ1-1; D is uncertain. Per the germline V gene, CDR1 is MDHEN and CDR2 is SYDVKM. The CDR3 consists of 14 residues. Trimming removed 5 bases at V and 1 base at J, with 11 bases between. CDR3 residues: CASSLGLTNTEAFF. DNA for the CDR3: TGTGCCAGCAGTCTAGGATTGACGAACACTGAAGCTTTCTTT. The full variable domain, with the rest looked up from reference TRBV28 and TRBJ1-1, is DVKVTQSSRYLVKRTGEKVFLECVQDMDHENMFWYRQDPGLGLRLIYFSYDVKMKEKGDIPEGYSVSREKKERFSLILESASTNQTSMYLCASSLGLTNTEAFFGQGTRLTVV.

The chain couples TRBV5-4 to TRBJ2-7; tentative D call: TRBD2 (5 bases). The CDR3 is 14 residues long. V was shortened by 4 bases and J by 6 bases, with 17 bases between the two germline ends. CDR1 is SGHNT, CDR2 YYREEE, per germline (reference sequence). In DNA, the CDR3 is TGTGCCAGCAGCCCCCCCGAGCGGCCTCGCGAGCAGTACTTC. Amino acid sequence: CASSPPERPREQYF.

V usage is TRBV2 and J usage is TRBJ1-5, with no clear D. This CDR3 has 14 residues. Germline V CDR1 and CDR2: SNHLY, FYNNEI. Deletions cut 5 bases from V and 3 bases from J, with 11 bases between. Written as DNA, the CDR3 is TGTGCCAGCAGTCTCCGACCGGACAATCAGCCCCAGCATTTT. As protein: CASSLRPDNQPQHF.

J is TRBJ2-7 and V is TRBV19, with 11 positions matching TRBD1. V lost 5 bases, J lost 3 bases, and 3 bases stayed unmatched. CDR1 is LNHDA, CDR2 SQIVND, per germline (reference sequence). The CDR3 loop spans 14 amino acids. The CDR3 coding sequence is TGTGCCAGTAGTTCCGGGACAGGGGGCTACGAGCAGTACTTC. This encodes CASSSGTGGYEQYF.

A remark on this clone: Other DNA variants within this sample encode the same CDR3. The genes are TRBV12-5 and TRBJ2-3; D gene ambiguous. Per the germline V gene, CDR1 is LGHNT and CDR2 is FRNRAP. V was pared by 1 base and J by 3 bases, with 8 bases between. The CDR3 runs to 14 residues. The CDR3 DNA follows: TGTGCTAGTGGTTTGGGGCAGACTACAGATACGCAGTATTTT. Translating gives CASGLGQTTDTQYF.